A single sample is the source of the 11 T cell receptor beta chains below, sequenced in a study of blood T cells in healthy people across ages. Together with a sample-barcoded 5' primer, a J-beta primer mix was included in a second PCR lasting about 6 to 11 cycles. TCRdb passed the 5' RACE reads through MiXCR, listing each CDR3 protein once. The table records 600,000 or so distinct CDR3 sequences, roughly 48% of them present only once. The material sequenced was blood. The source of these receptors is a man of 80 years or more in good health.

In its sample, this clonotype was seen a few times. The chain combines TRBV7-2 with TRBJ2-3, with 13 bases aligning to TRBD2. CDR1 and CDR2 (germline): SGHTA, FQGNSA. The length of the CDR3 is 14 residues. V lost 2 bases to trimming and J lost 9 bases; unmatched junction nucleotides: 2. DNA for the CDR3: TGTGCCAGCAGCTTATGGACTAGCGGGGGAACGCAGTATTTT. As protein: CASSLWTSGGTQYF. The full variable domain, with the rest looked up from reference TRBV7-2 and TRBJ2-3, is GAGVSQSPSNKVTEKGKDVELRCDPISGHTALYWYRQSLGQGLEFLIYFQGNSAPDKSGLPSDRFSAERTGGSVSTLTIQRTQQEDSAVYLCASSLWTSGGTQYFGPGTRLTVL.

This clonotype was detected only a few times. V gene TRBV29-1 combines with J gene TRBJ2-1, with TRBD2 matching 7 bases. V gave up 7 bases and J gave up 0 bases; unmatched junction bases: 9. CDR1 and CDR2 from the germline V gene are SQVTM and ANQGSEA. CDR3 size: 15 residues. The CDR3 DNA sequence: TGCAGCGCTGATACTAGCGCAAACTCCTACAATGAGCAGTTCTTC. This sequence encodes CSADTSANSYNEQFF.

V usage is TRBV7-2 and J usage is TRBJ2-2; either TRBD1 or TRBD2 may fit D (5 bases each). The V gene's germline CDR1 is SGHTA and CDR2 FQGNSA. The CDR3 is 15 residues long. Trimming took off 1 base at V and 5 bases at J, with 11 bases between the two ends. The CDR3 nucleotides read TGTGCCAGCAGCTTAGTGGGGGTGGCGACCGGGGAGCTGTTTTTT. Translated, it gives CASSLVGVATGELFF.

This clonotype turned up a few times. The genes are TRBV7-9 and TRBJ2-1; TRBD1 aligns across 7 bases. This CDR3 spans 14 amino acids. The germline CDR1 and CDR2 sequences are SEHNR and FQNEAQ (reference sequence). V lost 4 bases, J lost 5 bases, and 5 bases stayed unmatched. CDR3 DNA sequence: TGTGCCAGCAGCTACGGGACAGCCGACAATGAGCAGTTCTTC. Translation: CASSYGTADNEQFF.

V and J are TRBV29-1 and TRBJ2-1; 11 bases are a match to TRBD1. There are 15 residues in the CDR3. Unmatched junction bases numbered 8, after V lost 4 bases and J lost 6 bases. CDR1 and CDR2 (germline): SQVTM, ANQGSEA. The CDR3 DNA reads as TGCAGCGTTGCGTGGAGCGGGACAGGGGGCAATGAGCAGTTCTTC. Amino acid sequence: CSVAWSGTGGNEQFF.

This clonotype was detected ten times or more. In nucleotides, the CDR3 is TGTGCCAGCAGCTTTGGGGGCCGCTACGAGCAGTACTTC. Protein sequence: CASSFGGRYEQYF. The V call is TRBV7-2, the J call TRBJ2-7; possible D gene TRBD1, 6 bases. The CDR3 totals 13 residues. V dropped 3 bases and J dropped 3 bases, with 9 bases sitting between them. The germline gives CDR1 SGHTA, CDR2 FQGNSA.

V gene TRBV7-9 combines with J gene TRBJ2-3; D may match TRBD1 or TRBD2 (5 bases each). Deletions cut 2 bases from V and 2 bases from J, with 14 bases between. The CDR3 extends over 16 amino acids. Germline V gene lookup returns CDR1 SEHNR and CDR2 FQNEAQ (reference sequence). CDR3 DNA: TGTGCCAGCAGCTTATCCGGGGCGTCTTACACAGATACGCAGTATTTT. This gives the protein CASSLSGASYTDTQYF.

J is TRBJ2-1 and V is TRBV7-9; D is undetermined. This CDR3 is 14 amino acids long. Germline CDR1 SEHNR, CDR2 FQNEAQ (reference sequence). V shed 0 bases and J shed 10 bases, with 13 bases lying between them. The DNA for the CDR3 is TGTGCCAGCAGCTTAGCGCTAAAGTGTGACGAGCAGTTCTTC. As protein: CASSLALKCDEQFF.

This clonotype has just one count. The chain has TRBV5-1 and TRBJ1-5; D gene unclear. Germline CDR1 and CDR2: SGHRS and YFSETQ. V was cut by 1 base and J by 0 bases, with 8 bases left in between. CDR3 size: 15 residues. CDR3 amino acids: CASSLTADSNQPQHF. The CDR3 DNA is TGCGCCAGCAGCTTGACAGCAGATAGCAATCAGCCCCAGCATTTT.

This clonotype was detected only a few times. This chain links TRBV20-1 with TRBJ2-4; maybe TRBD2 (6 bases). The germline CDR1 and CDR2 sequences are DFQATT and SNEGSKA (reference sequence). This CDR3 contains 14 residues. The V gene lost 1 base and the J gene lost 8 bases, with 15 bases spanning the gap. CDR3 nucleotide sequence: TGCAGTGCTAGAGGTGGGGGGTGGCGGGACATTCAGTACTTC. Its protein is CSARGGGWRDIQYF.

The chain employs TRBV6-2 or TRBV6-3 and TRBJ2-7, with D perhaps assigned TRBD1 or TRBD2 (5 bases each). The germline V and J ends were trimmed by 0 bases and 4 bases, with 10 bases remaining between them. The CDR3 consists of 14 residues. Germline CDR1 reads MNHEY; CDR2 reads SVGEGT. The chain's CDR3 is CASSYSGERYEQYF. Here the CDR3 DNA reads TGTGCCAGCAGTTACTCAGGGGAGCGGTACGAGCAGTACTTC.